Given below is one T cell receptor (beta chain) in context. What it recognizes is unknown. Trimming shortened V by 4 bases and J by 1 base, and 5 bases separated the two germline ends. CDR1 is SGHAT and CDR2 is FQNNGV in the germline V gene. The CDR3 has 13 amino acids. The data were obtained in a study of Graves' ophthalmopathy and Graves' hyperthyroidism. Study results and limitations: The model predicted ophthalmopathy progression with 60% to 71% sensitivity and 72.22% specificity.

As the starting material, approximately 10 ml of fresh peripheral blood yielded the PBMCs. RNA transcripts were the source from which TCR beta CDR3 regions were amplified. Scientists carried out first-round RT-PCR using HTBI primers and then a second-round multiplex PCR. TCRdb fed the multiplex PCR reads into MiXCR, producing one record per CDR3 protein. This sample has 650,000 to 900,000 distinct CDR3 sequences; 40% occur once, and the top ten carry approximately 46%. The V call is TRBV11-2, the J call TRBJ1-5; no reliable D call. This clonotype was obtained from an adult man with Graves' ophthalmopathy. Sequencing was performed on peripheral blood. The DNA of the CDR3 is TGTGCCAGCAGCTCCCAAAGCAATCAGCCCCAGCATTTT. Protein sequence: CASSSQSNQPQHF.